The entry below gives a single T cell receptor beta chain sequence along with its context. V lost 3 bases and J 1 base, leaving 15 bases between the germline ends. Germline V gene sequence: CDR1 SGHVS, CDR2 FNYEAQ. The CDR3 is 16 residues long. This entry comes from a study of blood T cell repertoires in COVID-19. Study information: There were acute and convalescent COVID-19 samples, and they came from the United States, Italy and Spain. PBMCs, B-cell-depleted T cells, or T cells were the source of the cDNA or gDNA that made up the material.

Assay: immunoSEQ multiplex PCR; the TCRdb copy retains only in-frame clones and omits some. The sample holds 55,000 to 65,000 clones; 84% are singletons and the top ten take about 6%. The chain joins TRBV7-6 to TRBJ1-1; tentatively, D is TRBD1 (5 bases). Sequencing used peripheral blood. The source of this sequence is a woman between 55 and 75 years old with acute or convalescent COVID-19. This CDR3 is CASSLDKKWGNTEAFF. CDR3 in DNA: TGTGCCAGCAGCTTGGACAAGAAATGGGGGAACACTGAAGCTTTCTTT.